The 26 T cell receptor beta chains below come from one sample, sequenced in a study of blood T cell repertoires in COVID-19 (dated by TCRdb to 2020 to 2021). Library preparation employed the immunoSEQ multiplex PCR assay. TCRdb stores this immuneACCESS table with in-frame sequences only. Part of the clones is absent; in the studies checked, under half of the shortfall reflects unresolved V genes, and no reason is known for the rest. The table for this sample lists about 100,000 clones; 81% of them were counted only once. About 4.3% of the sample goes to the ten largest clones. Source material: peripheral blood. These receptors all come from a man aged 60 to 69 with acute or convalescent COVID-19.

CDR3 protein: CASSSLGQGPNYGYTF. The CDR3, as DNA: TGTGCCAGCAGCAGCCTGGGACAGGGGCCTAACTATGGCTACACCTTC. This chain connects TRBV5-4 to TRBJ1-2; TRBD1 aligns across 10 bases. The CDR3 is made up of 16 amino acids. Germline trimming cut 4 bases from V and 0 bases from J; bases unmatched to any gene: 6. Germline V lookup: CDR1 SGHNT, CDR2 YYREEE (reference sequence).

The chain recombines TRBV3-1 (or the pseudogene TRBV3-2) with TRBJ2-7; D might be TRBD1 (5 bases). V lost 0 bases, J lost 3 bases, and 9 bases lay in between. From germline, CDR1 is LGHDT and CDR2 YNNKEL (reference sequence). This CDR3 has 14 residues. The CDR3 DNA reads TGTGCCAGCAGCCAAGATACAAGGGGCTACGAGCAGTACTTC. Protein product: CASSQDTRGYEQYF.

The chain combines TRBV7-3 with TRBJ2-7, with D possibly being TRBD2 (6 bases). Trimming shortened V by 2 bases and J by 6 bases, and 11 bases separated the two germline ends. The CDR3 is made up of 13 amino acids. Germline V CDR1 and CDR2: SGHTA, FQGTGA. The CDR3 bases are TGTGCCAGCAGCTTATTCGAGGGAGGCGAGCAGTACTTC. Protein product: CASSLFEGGEQYF.

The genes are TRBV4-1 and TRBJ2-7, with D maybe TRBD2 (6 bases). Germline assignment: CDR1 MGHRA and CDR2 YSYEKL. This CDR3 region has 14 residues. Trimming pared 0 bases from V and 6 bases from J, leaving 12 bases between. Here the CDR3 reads CASSQDFGGSEQYF. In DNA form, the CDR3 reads TGCGCCAGCAGCCAAGACTTTGGGGGGTCCGAGCAGTACTTC.

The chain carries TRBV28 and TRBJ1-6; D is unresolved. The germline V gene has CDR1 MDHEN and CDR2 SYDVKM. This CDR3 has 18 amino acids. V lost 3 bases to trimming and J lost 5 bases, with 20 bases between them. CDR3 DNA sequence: TGTGCCAGCAGTTTCCGAGGCTCGGGGATTTTGGATAATTCACCCCTCCACTTT. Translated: CASSFRGSGILDNSPLHF.

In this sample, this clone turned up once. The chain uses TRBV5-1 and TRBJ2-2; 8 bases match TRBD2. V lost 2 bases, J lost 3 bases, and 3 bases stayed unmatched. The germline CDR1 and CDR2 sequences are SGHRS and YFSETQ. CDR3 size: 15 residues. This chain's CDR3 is CASSFSGVHTGELFF. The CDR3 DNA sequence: TGCGCCAGCAGCTTTAGCGGGGTCCACACCGGGGAGCTGTTTTTT. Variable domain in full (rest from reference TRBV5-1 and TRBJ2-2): KAGVTQTPRYLIKTRGQQVTLSCSPISGHRSVSWYQQTPGQGLQFLFEYFSETQRNKGNFPGRFSGRQFSNSRSEMNVSTLELGDSALYLCASSFSGVHTGELFFGEGSRLTVL.

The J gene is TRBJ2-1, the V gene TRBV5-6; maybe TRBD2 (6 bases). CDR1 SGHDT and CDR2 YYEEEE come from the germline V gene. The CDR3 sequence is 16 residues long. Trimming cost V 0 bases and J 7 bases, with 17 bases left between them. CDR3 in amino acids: CASSLGWAGRWNEQFF. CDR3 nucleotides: TGTGCCAGCAGCTTGGGATGGGCGGGGAGGTGGAATGAGCAGTTCTTC.

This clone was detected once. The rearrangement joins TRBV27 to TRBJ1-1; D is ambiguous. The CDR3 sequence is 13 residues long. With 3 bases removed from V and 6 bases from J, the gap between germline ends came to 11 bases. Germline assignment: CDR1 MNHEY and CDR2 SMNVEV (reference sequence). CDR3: CASSFQRQSEAFF. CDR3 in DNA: TGTGCCAGCAGTTTCCAAAGACAATCTGAAGCTTTCTTT.

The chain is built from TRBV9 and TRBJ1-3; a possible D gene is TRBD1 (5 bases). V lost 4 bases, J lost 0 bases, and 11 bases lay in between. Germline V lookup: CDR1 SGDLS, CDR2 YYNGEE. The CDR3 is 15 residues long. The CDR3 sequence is CASSPQVYSGNTIYF. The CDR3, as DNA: TGTGCCAGCAGCCCACAGGTTTACTCTGGAAACACCATATATTTT.

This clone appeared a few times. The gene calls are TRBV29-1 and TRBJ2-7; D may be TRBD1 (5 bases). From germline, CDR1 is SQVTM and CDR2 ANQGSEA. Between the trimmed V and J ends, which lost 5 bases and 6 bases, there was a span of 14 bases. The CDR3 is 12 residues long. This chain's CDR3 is CSVCPQGSEQYF. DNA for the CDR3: TGCAGCGTTTGTCCTCAGGGCTCCGAGCAGTACTTC.

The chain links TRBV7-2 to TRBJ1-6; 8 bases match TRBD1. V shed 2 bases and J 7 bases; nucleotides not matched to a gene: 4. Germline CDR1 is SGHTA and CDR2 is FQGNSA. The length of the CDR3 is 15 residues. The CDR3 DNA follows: TGTGCCAGCAGCTTATATTGGACAGGGAATTCACCCCTCCACTTT. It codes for CASSLYWTGNSPLHF.

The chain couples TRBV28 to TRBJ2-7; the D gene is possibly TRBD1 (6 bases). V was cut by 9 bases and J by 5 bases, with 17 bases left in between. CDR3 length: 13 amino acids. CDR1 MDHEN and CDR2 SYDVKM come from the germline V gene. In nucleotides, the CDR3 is TGTGCCAGTTCCAGACAGGATCGAAACGAGCAGTACTTC. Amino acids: CASSRQDRNEQYF.

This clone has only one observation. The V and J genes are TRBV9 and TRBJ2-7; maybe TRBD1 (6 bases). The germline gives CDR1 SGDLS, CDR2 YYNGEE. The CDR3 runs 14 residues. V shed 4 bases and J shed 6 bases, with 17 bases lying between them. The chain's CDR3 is CASSPDSVLSEQYF. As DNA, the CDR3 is TGTGCCAGCAGCCCGGACAGCGTATTAAGCGAGCAGTACTTC.

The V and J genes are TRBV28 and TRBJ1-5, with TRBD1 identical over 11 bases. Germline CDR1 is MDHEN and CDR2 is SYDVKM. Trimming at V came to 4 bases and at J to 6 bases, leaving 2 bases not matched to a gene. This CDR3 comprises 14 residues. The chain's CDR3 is CASSSGQGVQPQHF. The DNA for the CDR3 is TGTGCCAGCAGTTCGGGACAGGGGGTTCAGCCCCAGCATTTT.

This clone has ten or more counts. CDR3 DNA: TGTGCCAGCAGCCCAGCGCTAGGAAGCTCTTACGAGCAGTACTTC. This encodes CASSPALGSSYEQYF. The chain combines TRBV14 with TRBJ2-7; D ambiguous. There are 15 residues in the CDR3. Germline V gene data show CDR1 as SGHDN and CDR2 as FVKESK. The V and J ends lost 4 bases and 4 bases respectively, with 17 bases between them.

CDR3 in DNA: TGTGCCAGCAGTTACTCGGGGGCAGGGAGCTCCTATAATTCACCCCTCCACTTT. Encoded protein: CASSYSGAGSSYNSPLHF. The rearrangement links TRBV6-2 or TRBV6-3 to TRBJ1-6, with a possible D match to TRBD1 (6 bases). CDR1 is MNHEY and CDR2 is SVGEGT in the germline V gene. Between the trimmed V and J ends, which lost 0 bases and 0 bases, there was a span of 12 bases. The CDR3 is 18 amino acids.

CDR3 coding DNA: TGCGCCAGCAGTGAGAGGAGTTTGGGCATTCAGTACTTC. Translating gives CASSERSLGIQYF. The gene calls are TRBV10-1 and TRBJ2-4; D gene unclear. CDR3 size: 13 residues. Trimming removed 2 bases at V and 9 bases at J, with 11 bases between. Germline V gene sequence: CDR1 WNHNN, CDR2 SYGVQD (reference sequence).

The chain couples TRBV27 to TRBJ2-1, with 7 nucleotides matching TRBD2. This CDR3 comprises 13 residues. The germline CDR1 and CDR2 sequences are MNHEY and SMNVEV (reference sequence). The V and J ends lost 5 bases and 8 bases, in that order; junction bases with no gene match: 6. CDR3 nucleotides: TGTGCCAGCAGTCCAACGGGGGGTTATGAGCAGTTCTTC. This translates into CASSPTGGYEQFF.

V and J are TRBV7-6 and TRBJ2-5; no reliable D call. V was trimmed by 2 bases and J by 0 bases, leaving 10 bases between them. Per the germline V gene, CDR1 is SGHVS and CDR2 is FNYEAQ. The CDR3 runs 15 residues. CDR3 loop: CASSLRAENQETQYF. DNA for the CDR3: TGTGCCAGCAGCTTACGAGCTGAGAACCAAGAGACCCAGTACTTC.

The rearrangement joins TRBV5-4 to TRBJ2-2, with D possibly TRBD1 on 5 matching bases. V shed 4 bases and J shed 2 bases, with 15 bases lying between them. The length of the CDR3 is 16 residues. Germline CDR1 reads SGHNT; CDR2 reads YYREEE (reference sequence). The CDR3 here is CASSPRQRANTGELFF. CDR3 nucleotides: TGTGCCAGCAGCCCGAGACAGAGAGCTAACACCGGGGAGCTGTTTTTT.

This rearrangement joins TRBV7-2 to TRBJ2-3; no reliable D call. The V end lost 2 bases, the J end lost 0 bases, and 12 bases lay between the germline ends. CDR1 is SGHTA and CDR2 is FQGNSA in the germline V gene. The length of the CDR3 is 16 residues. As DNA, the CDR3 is TGTGCCAGCAGCTTATCGGTTTCTTCTAGCACAGATACGCAGTATTTT. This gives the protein CASSLSVSSSTDTQYF.

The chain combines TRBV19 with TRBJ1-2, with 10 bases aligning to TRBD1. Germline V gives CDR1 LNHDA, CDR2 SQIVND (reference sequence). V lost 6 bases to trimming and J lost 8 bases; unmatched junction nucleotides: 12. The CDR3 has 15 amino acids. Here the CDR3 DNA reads TGTGCCAGTAGGTACCCGGAGGGACAGGGGACGGGCTACACCTTC. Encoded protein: CASRYPEGQGTGYTF.

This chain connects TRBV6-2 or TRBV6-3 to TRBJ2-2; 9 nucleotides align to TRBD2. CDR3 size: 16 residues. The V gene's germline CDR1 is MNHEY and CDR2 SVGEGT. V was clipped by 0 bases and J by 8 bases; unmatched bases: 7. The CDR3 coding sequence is TGTGCCAGCAGTTACTCCGGCCTAGCGGGGACAGGGGAGCTGTTTTTT. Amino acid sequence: CASSYSGLAGTGELFF.

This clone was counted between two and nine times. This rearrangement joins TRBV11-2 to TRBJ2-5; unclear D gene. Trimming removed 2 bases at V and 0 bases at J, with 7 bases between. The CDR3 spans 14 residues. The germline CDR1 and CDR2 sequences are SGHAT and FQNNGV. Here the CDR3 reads CASSLRLNQETQYF. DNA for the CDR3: TGTGCCAGCAGCTTACGGTTAAACCAAGAGACCCAGTACTTC.

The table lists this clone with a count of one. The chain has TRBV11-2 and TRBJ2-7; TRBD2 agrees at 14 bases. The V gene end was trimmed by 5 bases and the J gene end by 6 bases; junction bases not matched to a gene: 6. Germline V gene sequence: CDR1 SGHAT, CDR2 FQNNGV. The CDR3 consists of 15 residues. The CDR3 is CASSPSGTSGSEQYF. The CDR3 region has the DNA TGTGCCAGCAGCCCCTCCGGGACTAGCGGGAGCGAGCAGTACTTC.

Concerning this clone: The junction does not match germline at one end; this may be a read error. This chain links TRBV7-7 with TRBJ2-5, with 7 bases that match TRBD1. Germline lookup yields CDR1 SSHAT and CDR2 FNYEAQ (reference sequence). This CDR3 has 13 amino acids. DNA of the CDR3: TGTGCTAGCAGCTTGGACAGGCAAGAGACCCAGTACTTC. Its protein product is CASSLDRQETQYF.